The sample holds many counts of the clone carrying this TCR beta chain. The data derive from a study of T cells in Graves' hyperthyroidism and ophthalmopathy. This CDR3 is built from 14 residues. CDR1 DFQATT and CDR2 SNEGSKA come from the germline V gene (reference sequence). Trimming cost V 3 bases and J 3 bases, with 13 bases left between them. It was considered stable Graves' hyperthyroidism when ophthalmopathy did not progress within 18 months. Using RNA transcripts as the source, TCR beta CDR3 regions were amplified. The primer set for the first-round RT-PCR of the TCR CDR3 was HTBI. TCRdb recomputed calls from the multiplex PCR reads with MiXCR, one row per CDR3 protein. The repertoire holds 250,000 to 300,000 distinct CDR3 sequences, with roughly 13% as singletons.

Material for sequencing was blood. The receptor was isolated from a woman between 40 and 55 years old with Graves' hyperthyroidism. This chain connects TRBV20-1 to TRBJ2-3; the D gene is possibly TRBD1 (6 bases). Here the CDR3 reads CSASRQDGTDTQYF. For the CDR3, the DNA is TGCAGTGCTAGCAGACAGGACGGGACAGATACGCAGTATTTT.